Listed here is a single T cell receptor (beta chain). Its antigen remains unidentified. Germline CDR1 is LGHNT and CDR2 is FRNRAP. V shed 4 bases and J shed 2 bases, with 14 bases lying between them. The CDR3 runs 15 residues. This specimen comes from a study of T cell repertoires in cytomegalovirus infection. TCRdb passed the reads through MiXCR, listing each CDR3 protein once. The sample shows approximately 990,000 distinct CDR3 sequences, approximately 32% of them seen only once. The chain links TRBV12-5 to TRBJ1-1; no definite D call. This clonotype originated in a human donor in good health (CMV status not recorded). Some clones in this sample may be carry-over from other donors' samples. This material consisted of cultured CD8+ T cells from PBMCs, taken from culture after CMV antigen stimulation. The chain's CDR3 is CASGSGSPSNTEAFF. The CDR3 DNA sequence: TGTGCTAGTGGTTCGGGCTCCCCCAGCAACACTGAAGCTTTCTTT. Combining the CDR3 with reference TRBV12-5 and TRBJ1-1 gives the whole variable domain DARVTQTPRHKVTEMGQEVTMRCQPILGHNTVFWYRQTMMQGLELLAYFRNRAPLDDSGMPKDRFSAEMPDATLATLKIQPSEPRDSAVYFCASGSGSPSNTEAFFGQGTRLTVV.